A selection of T cell receptor beta chains follows, all from one sample in a study of vaccination effects on CD4 cells after COVID-19. Antigens for these TCRs are unknown. Clones were read by immunoSEQ multiplex PCR, and TCRdb kept only the in-frame ones, dropping some. Found here are 15,000 to 20,000 clones, 70% to 80% of them singletons; the top ten hold over 15%. Source: CD4+ T cells from PBMCs cultured with HCoV-NL63 spike peptides, taken after COVID-19 vaccination. Receptors originate from a human donor who received a COVID-19 vaccine. The CDR3 runs from the conserved cysteine through the conserved F or W. D genes are given only for firm matches. Clone size is stated in some rows and not others, as once, few, many or a class when expanded.

V gene	clone size	D gene	J gene	CDR3 protein	CDR3 DNA
TRBV27	-	TRBD2	TRBJ2-3	CASRRLAGAPADTQYF	TGTGCCAGCAGACGACTAGCGGGGGCCCCTGCAGATACGCAGTATTTT
TRBV24-1	-	-	TRBJ2-5	CATSQGGKETQYF	TGTGCCACCAGTCAGGGGGGGAAAGAGACCCAGTACTTC
TRBV6-2/TRBV6-3	-	-	TRBJ1-1	CASSMRGTEAFF	TGTGCCAGCAGTATGCGGGGCACTGAAGCTTTCTTT
TRBV10-3	-	TRBD1	TRBJ2-7	CAISGSLGQGSYEQYF	TGTGCCATCAGTGGAAGTTTGGGACAGGGGTCCTACGAGCAGTACTTC
TRBV11-2	-	-	TRBJ2-5	CASSLAAFQETQYF	TGTGCCAGCAGCTTAGCTGCCTTTCAAGAGACCCAGTACTTC
TRBV10-2	few	-	TRBJ1-6	CASSVDIYSYNSPLHF	TGCGCCAGCAGTGTAGACATCTACTCCTATAATTCACCCCTCCACTTT
TRBV5-8	few	-	TRBJ1-4	CASSLGAGRDEKLFF	TGTGCCAGCAGCTTGGGGGCAGGTCGCGACGAAAAACTGTTTTTT
TRBV5-1	-	-	TRBJ2-2	CASNEATNTGELFF	TGCGCCAGCAACGAAGCAACGAACACCGGGGAGCTGTTTTTT
TRBV6-5	-	-	TRBJ1-2	CASSYVQGAGYTF	TGTGCCAGCAGTTACGTCCAGGGAGCTGGCTACACCTTC
TRBV4-2	-	TRBD1	TRBJ2-3	CASSQVTGGGKSDTQYF	TGTGCCAGCAGCCAAGTGACAGGGGGCGGGAAGTCAGATACGCAGTATTTT
TRBV4-2	-	TRBD2	TRBJ2-5	CASSDFSGRVGETQYF	TGTGCCAGCAGCGATTTTAGCGGGAGGGTCGGGGAGACCCAGTACTTC
TRBV29-1	-	-	TRBJ1-5	CSVQEGLDNQPQHF	TGCAGCGTTCAAGAGGGGTTGGACAATCAGCCCCAGCATTTT
TRBV5-4	-	TRBD2	TRBJ2-3	CASSPGLATDTQYF	TGTGCCAGCAGTCCGGGACTAGCGACAGATACGCAGTATTTT
TRBV3-1/TRBV3-2	-	-	TRBJ1-1	CASSQVRRNTEAFF	TGTGCCAGCAGCCAAGTGAGGCGGAACACTGAAGCTTTCTTT
TRBV12-3/TRBV12-4	-	TRBD1	TRBJ1-1	CASDRGVNTEAFF	TGTGCCAGCGACAGGGGGGTGAACACTGAAGCTTTCTTT
TRBV10-3	few	TRBD2	TRBJ2-7	CAISPQTSGRYDEQYF	TGTGCCATCAGTCCACAGACTAGCGGGAGGTATGACGAGCAGTACTTC
TRBV18	-	TRBD1	TRBJ1-2	CASSPGQGRPGYTF	TGTGCCAGCTCACCCGGACAGGGACGCCCTGGCTACACCTTC
TRBV5-1	once	-	TRBJ1-6	CASSLAASGGSPLHF	TGCGCCAGCAGCTTGGCCGCGTCCGGTGGGTCACCCCTCCACTTT
TRBV6-5	few	-	TRBJ2-5	CASSPTGTRGTQYF	TGTGCCAGCAGTCCGACCGGGACACGGGGGACCCAGTACTTC
TRBV7-2	-	-	TRBJ1-2	CASSFTGISGYTF	TGTGCCAGCAGTTTTACAGGGATCAGTGGCTACACCTTC
TRBV5-1	-	-	TRBJ1-4	CASSLRQARNEKLFF	TGCGCCAGCAGCTTGCGGCAGGCCCGGAATGAAAAACTGTTTTTT
TRBV4-3	-	-	TRBJ1-2	CASSQDRTGYTF	TGCGCCAGCAGCCAAGATAGGACTGGCTACACCTTC
TRBV4-3	-	-	TRBJ2-1	CASSQAWGGPSSYNEQFF	TGCGCCAGCAGCCAAGCTTGGGGGGGCCCCAGCTCCTACAATGAGCAGTTCTTC
TRBV6-5	-	-	TRBJ1-4	CASSTTATNEKLFF	TGTGCCAGCAGTACTACGGCAACTAATGAAAAACTGTTTTTT
TRBV9	-	-	TRBJ1-6	CASSVGTKEPALHF	TGTGCCAGCAGCGTCGGGACGAAGGAACCGGCCCTCCACTTT
TRBV6-5	-	-	TRBJ1-1	CASSYSTANTEAFF	TGTGCCAGCAGTTACTCGACAGCCAACACTGAAGCTTTCTTT
TRBV30	-	-	TRBJ2-2	CAWGRGTGELFF	TGTGCCTGGGGCCGGGGCACCGGGGAGCTGTTTTTT
TRBV30	few	TRBD1	TRBJ1-5	CAWSPGDRDQPQHF	TGTGCCTGGAGTCCTGGGGACAGGGATCAGCCCCAGCATTTT
TRBV28	-	TRBD1	TRBJ1-5	CASTRGRGHNQPQHF	TGTGCCAGCACCCGAGGGAGGGGGCACAATCAGCCCCAGCATTTT
TRBV19	-	TRBD1	TRBJ2-7	CASSSDRGLEQYF	TGTGCCAGTAGTTCGGACAGGGGGCTCGAGCAGTACTTC
TRBV7-2	-	-	TRBJ2-5	CASSLAFGQETQYF	TGTGCCAGCAGCTTGGCCTTCGGGCAAGAGACCCAGTACTTC
TRBV16	-	-	TRBJ1-6	CASSQQGTSPLHF	TGTGCCAGCAGTCAACAGGGAACCTCACCCCTCCACTTT
TRBV28	-	TRBD1	TRBJ1-2	CAIKTGDYGYTF	TGTGCCATCAAAACAGGGGACTATGGCTACACCTTC
TRBV7-8	-	TRBD1	TRBJ2-3	CASSRAGGFTDTQYF	TGTGCCAGCTCACGGGCAGGGGGCTTCACAGATACGCAGTATTTT
TRBV19	-	-	TRBJ1-4	CASSPERVTNEKLFF	TGTGCCAGTAGTCCAGAGAGGGTTACTAATGAAAAACTGTTTTTT
TRBV19	-	TRBD2	TRBJ2-2	CASSPRGGISSGELFF	TGTGCCAGTAGTCCCCGGGGAGGGATATCATCCGGGGAGCTGTTTTTT
TRBV18	-	-	TRBJ2-5	CASSPSGDETQYF	TGTGCCAGCTCACCATCAGGCGACGAGACCCAGTACTTC
TRBV28	-	-	TRBJ2-7	CASSLEKGPRQQYF	TGTGCCAGCAGTTTAGAGAAGGGCCCGCGTCAGCAGTACTTC
TRBV6-6	-	TRBD1	TRBJ1-4	CASSSPQGAFNEKLFF	TGTGCCAGCAGTTCACCTCAGGGGGCATTTAATGAAAAACTGTTTTTT
TRBV5-6	-	-	TRBJ1-3	CASSLVIGTPSSGNTIYF	TGTGCCAGCAGCTTGGTAATTGGGACACCGAGCTCTGGAAACACCATATATTTT
TRBV15	-	-	TRBJ1-6	CATSRDWNSPLHF	TGTGCCACCAGCAGAGATTGGAATTCACCCCTCCACTTT
TRBV27	-	-	TRBJ1-1	CASRNPWEYTEAFF	TGTGCCAGCAGGAACCCTTGGGAGTACACTGAAGCTTTCTTT
TRBV9	few	-	TRBJ1-2	CASSVGPGREGYTF	TGTGCCAGCAGCGTGGGACCGGGGCGGGAGGGCTACACCTTC
TRBV7-9	few	-	TRBJ2-7	CASRSPGDEQYF	TGTGCCAGCAGATCCCCAGGGGACGAGCAGTACTTC
TRBV11-2	-	-	TRBJ1-2	CASSLEVSVNYGYTF	TGTGCCAGCAGCTTAGAGGTGTCAGTGAACTATGGCTACACCTTC